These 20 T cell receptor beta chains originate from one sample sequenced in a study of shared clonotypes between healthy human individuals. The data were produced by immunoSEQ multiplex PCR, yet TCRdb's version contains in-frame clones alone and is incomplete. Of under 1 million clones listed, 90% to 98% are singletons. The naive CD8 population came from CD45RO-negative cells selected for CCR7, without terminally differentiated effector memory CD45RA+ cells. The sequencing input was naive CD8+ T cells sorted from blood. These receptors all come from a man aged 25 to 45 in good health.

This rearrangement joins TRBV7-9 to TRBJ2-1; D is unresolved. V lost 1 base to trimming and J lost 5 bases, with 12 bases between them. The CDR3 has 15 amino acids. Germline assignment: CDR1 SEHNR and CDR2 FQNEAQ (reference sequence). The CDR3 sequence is CASSLEASLHNEQFF. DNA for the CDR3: TGTGCCAGCAGCTTAGAGGCAAGCCTCCACAATGAGCAGTTCTTC.

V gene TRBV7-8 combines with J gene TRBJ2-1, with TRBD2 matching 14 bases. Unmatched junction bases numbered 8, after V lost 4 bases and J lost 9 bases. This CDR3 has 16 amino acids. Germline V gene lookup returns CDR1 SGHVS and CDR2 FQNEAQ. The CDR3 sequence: CASSWGQGLAGVEQFF. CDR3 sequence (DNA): TGTGCCAGCAGCTGGGGACAGGGACTAGCGGGAGTTGAGCAGTTCTTC.

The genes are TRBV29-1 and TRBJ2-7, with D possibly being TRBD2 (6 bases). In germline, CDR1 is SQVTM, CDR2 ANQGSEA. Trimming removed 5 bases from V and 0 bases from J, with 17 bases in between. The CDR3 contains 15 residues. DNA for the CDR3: TGCAGCGTTTCTTCCGGGGGTCTGCGCTCCTACGAGCAGTACTTC. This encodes CSVSSGGLRSYEQYF.

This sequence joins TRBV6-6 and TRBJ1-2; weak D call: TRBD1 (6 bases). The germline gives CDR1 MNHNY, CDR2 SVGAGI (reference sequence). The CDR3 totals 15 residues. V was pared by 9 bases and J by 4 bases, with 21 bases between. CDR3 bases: TGTGCCAGTGCTCGGGGGCGCGGGGGAGGCTATGGCTACACCTTC. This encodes CASARGRGGGYGYTF.

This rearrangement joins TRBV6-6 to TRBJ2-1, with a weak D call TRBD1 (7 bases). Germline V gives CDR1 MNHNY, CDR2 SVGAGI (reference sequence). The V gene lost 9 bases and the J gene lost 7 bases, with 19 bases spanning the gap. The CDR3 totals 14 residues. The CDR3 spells CASTGDSQGNEQFF. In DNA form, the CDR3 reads TGTGCCAGTACAGGGGACTCCCAGGGGAATGAGCAGTTCTTC.

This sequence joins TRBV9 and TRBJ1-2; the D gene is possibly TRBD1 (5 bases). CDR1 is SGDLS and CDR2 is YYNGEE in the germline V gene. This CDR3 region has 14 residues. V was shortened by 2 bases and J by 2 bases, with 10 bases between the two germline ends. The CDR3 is CASSVGGRNYGYTF. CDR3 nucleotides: TGTGCCAGCAGCGTGGGGGGACGGAACTATGGCTACACCTTC.

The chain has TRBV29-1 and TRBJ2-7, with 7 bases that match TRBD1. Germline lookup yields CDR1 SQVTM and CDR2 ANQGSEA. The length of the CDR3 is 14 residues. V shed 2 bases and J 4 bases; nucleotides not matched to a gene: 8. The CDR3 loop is CSVEIAGRGYEQYF. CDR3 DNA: TGCAGCGTTGAAATCGCGGGCAGGGGGTACGAGCAGTACTTC.

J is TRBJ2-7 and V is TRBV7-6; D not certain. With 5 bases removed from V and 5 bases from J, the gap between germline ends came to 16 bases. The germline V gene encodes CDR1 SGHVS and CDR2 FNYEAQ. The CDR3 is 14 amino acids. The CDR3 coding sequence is TGTGCCAGCAGCGCGGACCCCCCTTTGGACGAGCAGTACTTC. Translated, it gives CASSADPPLDEQYF. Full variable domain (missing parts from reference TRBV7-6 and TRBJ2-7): GAGVSQSPRYKVTKRGQDVALRCDPISGHVSLYWYRQALGQGPEFLTYFNYEAQQDKSGLPNDRFSAERPEGSISTLTIQRTEQRDSAMYRCASSADPPLDEQYFGPGTRLTVT.

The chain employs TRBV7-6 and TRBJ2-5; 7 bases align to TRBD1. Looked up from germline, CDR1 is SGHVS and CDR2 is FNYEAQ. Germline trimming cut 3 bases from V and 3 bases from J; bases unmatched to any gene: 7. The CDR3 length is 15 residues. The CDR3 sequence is CASSLTGFLEETQYF. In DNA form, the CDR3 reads TGTGCCAGCAGCTTGACAGGGTTCCTTGAAGAGACCCAGTACTTC.

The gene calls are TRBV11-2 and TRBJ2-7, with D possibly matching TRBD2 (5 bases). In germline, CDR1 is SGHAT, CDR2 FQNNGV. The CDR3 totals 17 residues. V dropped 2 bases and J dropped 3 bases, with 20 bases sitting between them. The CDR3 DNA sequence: TGTGCCAGCAGCTTAAATCGCGGGTGGACGAAGGGCTACGAGCAGTACTTC. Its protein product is CASSLNRGWTKGYEQYF.

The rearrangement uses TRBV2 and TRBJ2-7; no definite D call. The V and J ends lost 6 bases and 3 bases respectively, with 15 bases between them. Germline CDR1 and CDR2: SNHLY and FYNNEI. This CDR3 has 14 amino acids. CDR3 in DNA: TGTGCCAGCAGGGGGAATGACGTATTCTACGAGCAGTACTTC. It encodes CASRGNDVFYEQYF.

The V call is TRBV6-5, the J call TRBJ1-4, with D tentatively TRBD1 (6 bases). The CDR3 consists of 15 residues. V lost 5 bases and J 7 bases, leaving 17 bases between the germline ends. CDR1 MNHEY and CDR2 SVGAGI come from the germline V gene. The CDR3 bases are TGTGCCAGCAGTCCAATCGGGGGCGTCGGTGAAAAACTGTTTTTT. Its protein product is CASSPIGGVGEKLFF.

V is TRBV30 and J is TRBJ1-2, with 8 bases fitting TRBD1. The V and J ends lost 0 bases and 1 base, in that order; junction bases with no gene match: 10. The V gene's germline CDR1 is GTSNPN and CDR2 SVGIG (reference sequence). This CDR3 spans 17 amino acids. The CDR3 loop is CAWSVRVDRGFNYGYTF. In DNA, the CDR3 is TGTGCCTGGAGTGTAAGGGTCGACAGGGGATTTAACTATGGCTACACCTTC.

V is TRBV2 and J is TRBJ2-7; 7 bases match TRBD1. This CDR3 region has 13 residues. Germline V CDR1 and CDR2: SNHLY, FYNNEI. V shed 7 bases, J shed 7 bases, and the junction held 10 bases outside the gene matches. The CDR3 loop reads CASNGDSSWEQYF. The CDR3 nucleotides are TGTGCCAGCAATGGGGACAGTTCTTGGGAGCAGTACTTC.

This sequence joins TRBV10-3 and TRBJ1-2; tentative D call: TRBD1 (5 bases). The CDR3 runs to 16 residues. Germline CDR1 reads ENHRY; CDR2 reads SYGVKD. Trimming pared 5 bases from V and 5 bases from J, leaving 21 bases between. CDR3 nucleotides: TGTGCCATCAGTCCTAGCAATCAGGGTAGGGTATATGGCTACACCTTC. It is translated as CAISPSNQGRVYGYTF.

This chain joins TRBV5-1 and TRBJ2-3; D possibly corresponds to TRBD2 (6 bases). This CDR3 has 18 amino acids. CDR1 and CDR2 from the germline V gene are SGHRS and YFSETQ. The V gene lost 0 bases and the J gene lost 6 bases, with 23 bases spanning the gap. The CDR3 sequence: CASSLVGWRAGTSDTQYF. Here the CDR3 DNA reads TGCGCCAGCAGCTTGGTAGGGTGGCGAGCGGGTACCTCGGATACGCAGTATTTT.

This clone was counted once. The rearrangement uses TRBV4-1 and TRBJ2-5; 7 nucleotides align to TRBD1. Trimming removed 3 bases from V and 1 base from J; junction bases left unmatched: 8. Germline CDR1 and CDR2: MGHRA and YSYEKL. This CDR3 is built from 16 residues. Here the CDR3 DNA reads TGCGCCAGCAGCCACACACCGGGACAGCTCCAAGAGACCCAGTACTTC. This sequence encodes CASSHTPGQLQETQYF.

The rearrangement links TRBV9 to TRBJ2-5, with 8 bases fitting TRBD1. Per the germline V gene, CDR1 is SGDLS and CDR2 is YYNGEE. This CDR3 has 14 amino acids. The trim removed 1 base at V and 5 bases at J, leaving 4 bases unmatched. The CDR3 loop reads CASSVQTGDETQYF. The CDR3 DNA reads TGTGCCAGCAGCGTACAGACAGGGGACGAGACCCAGTACTTC.

In DNA, the CDR3 is TGTGCCAGCAGGAGTGATGGGGTCCGGGCTAGCGGGAGCTCCTACGAGCAGTACTTC. Translation gives CASRSDGVRASGSSYEQYF. J is TRBJ2-7 and V is TRBV28; TRBD2 aligns across 10 bases. V lost 6 bases, J lost 0 bases, and 17 bases stayed unmatched. Germline V gene data show CDR1 as MDHEN and CDR2 as SYDVKM. The CDR3 spans 19 residues.

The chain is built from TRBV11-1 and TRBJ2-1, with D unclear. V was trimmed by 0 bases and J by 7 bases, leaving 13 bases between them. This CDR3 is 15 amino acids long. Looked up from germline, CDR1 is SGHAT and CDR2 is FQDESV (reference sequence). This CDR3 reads CASSLAPQQRNEQFF. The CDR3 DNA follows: TGTGCCAGCAGCTTAGCTCCCCAACAAAGGAATGAGCAGTTCTTC.